Shown below are 18 T cell receptor beta chains from a single sample sequenced in a study of OX40 agonist ivuxolimab in advanced cancers. Sequencing was performed with immunoSEQ multiplex PCR; in TCRdb, only in-frame clones are kept and a portion is missing. The data show 59,000 or so clones, 80% to 90% seen once. Material: CD4+ or CD8+ T cells sorted from blood, obtained in a trial of the OX40 agonist ivuxolimab. These TCRs come from an adult with an advanced solid tumor such as melanoma, head and neck, liver or kidney cancer.

This clone showed up just a few times. The chain uses TRBV6-5 and TRBJ2-7; possible D gene TRBD2, 6 bases. Germline CDR1 MNHEY, CDR2 SVGAGI. Between the trimmed V and J ends, which lost 5 bases and 7 bases, there was a span of 18 bases. The CDR3 length is 14 residues. CDR3 nucleotide sequence: TGTGCCAGCAGTAAAACAACGGCTAGCGATGAGCAGTACTTC. Its translation: CASSKTTASDEQYF.

The V gene is TRBV5-1, the J gene TRBJ2-5; tentatively, D is TRBD1 or TRBD2 (5 bases each). CDR1 and CDR2 from the germline V gene are SGHRS and YFSETQ. Trimming took off 4 bases at V and 1 base at J, with 17 bases between the two ends. The CDR3 runs 16 residues. The CDR3 reads CASSRDLTGLQETQYF. CDR3 bases: TGCGCCAGCAGCAGGGACCTTACCGGTCTCCAAGAGACCCAGTACTTC.

V usage is TRBV28 and J usage is TRBJ2-1, with D hard to call. The CDR3 has 15 residues. V shed 3 bases and J shed 3 bases, with 12 bases lying between them. Germline-derived CDR1 and CDR2 are MDHEN and SYDVKM. The CDR3 DNA follows: TGTGCCAGCAGTTTGAACAAGATCTTCTACAATGAGCAGTTCTTC. Encoded protein: CASSLNKIFYNEQFF.

The chain carries TRBV7-8 and TRBJ2-5; D perhaps matches TRBD1 (6 bases). V was cut by 5 bases and J by 4 bases, with 14 bases left in between. Per germline, CDR1 SGHVS and CDR2 FQNEAQ. The CDR3 contains 14 residues. This CDR3 is CASSIRQETETQYF. The CDR3 DNA follows: TGTGCCAGCAGCATAAGACAGGAAACAGAGACCCAGTACTTC.

This chain links TRBV4-1 with TRBJ2-6; 10 bases align to TRBD1. This CDR3 contains 18 residues. CDR1 is MGHRA and CDR2 is YSYEKL in the germline V gene. The V and J ends lost 1 base and 4 bases, in that order; junction bases with no gene match: 7. Written as DNA, the CDR3 is TGCGCCAGCAGCCAAGTTAGGGGACAGGGGAGCGGGGCCAACGTCCTGACTTTC. It yields the protein CASSQVRGQGSGANVLTF.

The chain joins TRBV28 to TRBJ1-1; D call uncertain. The CDR3 runs 12 residues. The V and J ends lost 6 bases and 1 base respectively, with 6 bases between them. The germline V gene has CDR1 MDHEN and CDR2 SYDVKM. This chain's CDR3 is CASRGRNTEAFF. The CDR3 DNA is TGTGCCAGCAGGGGGAGGAACACTGAAGCTTTCTTT. The full variable domain, completed using reference TRBV28 and TRBJ1-1, is DVKVTQSSRYLVKRTGEKVFLECVQDMDHENMFWYRQDPGLGLRLIYFSYDVKMKEKGDIPEGYSVSREKKERFSLILESASTNQTSMYLCASRGRNTEAFFGQGTRLTVV.

The table lists this clone with a few counts. The chain links TRBV19 to TRBJ1-1; 9 bases are shared with TRBD1. The CDR3 spans 15 residues. Germline loops: CDR1 LNHDA, CDR2 SQIVND (reference sequence). V lost 5 bases, J lost 7 bases, and 11 bases stayed unmatched. The CDR3 sequence: CASSPYHRGRGEAFF. In nucleotides, the CDR3 is TGTGCCAGTAGTCCGTACCACAGGGGGCGCGGTGAAGCTTTCTTT.

This chain connects TRBV5-1 to TRBJ2-5; D gene uncertain. Per germline, CDR1 SGHRS and CDR2 YFSETQ. V lost 2 bases and J lost 1, with 0 bases in between. This CDR3 has 11 residues. Here the CDR3 DNA reads TGCGCCAGCAGCTTCCAAGAGACCCAGTACTTC. This gives the protein CASSFQETQYF. The full variable domain, completed using reference TRBV5-1 and TRBJ2-5, is KAGVTQTPRYLIKTRGQQVTLSCSPISGHRSVSWYQQTPGQGLQFLFEYFSETQRNKGNFPGRFSGRQFSNSRSEMNVSTLELGDSALYLCASSFQETQYFGPGTRLLVL.

The gene calls are TRBV27 and TRBJ2-3, with D hard to call. Germline assignment: CDR1 MNHEY and CDR2 SMNVEV (reference sequence). CDR3 length equals 15 residues. V lost 3 bases and J lost 5, with 15 bases in between. The CDR3 region is CASSFELTTGDTQYF. As DNA, the CDR3 is TGTGCCAGCAGTTTTGAACTAACCACGGGAGATACGCAGTATTTT.

V usage is TRBV7-2 and J usage is TRBJ2-7; TRBD2 might be the D (7 bases). This CDR3 spans 13 amino acids. V was shortened by 3 bases and J by 3 bases, with 9 bases between the two germline ends. CDR1 is SGHTA, CDR2 FQGNSA, per germline. The CDR3 DNA is TGTGCCAGCAGCTTCGGGGGGCGCTACGAGCAGTACTTC. Residues: CASSFGGRYEQYF.

This clone came up once. The chain couples TRBV9 to TRBJ2-1; 7 positions match TRBD2. With 4 bases clipped from V and 2 bases from J, the junction kept 6 bases outside the gene matches. The CDR3 has 15 residues. From germline, CDR1 is SGDLS and CDR2 YYNGEE. The CDR3 nucleotides are TGTGCCAGCAGCCCTCCGGGGACTACCTACAATGAGCAGTTCTTC. This gives the protein CASSPPGTTYNEQFF.

This clone was seen a single time. For the CDR3, the DNA is TGTGCCAGCAGCCTCCATGGAGGGTCTGGGGCCAACGTCCTGACTTTC. It yields the protein CASSLHGGSGANVLTF. This sequence joins TRBV7-9 and TRBJ2-6; D might be TRBD2 (6 bases). Germline V CDR1 and CDR2: SEHNR, FQNEAQ (reference sequence). This CDR3 region has 16 residues. Trimming took off 5 bases at V and 1 base at J, with 12 bases between the two ends.

This clone was picked up one time. J is TRBJ2-7 and V is TRBV19; 9 positions match TRBD1. Germline CDR1 reads LNHDA; CDR2 reads SQIVND (reference sequence). V lost 6 bases, J lost 3 bases, and 6 bases stayed unmatched. The CDR3 length is 14 residues. The CDR3 region has the DNA TGTGCCAGTAGGCCTACAGGGGGCCTCTACGAGCAGTACTTC. Protein product: CASRPTGGLYEQYF.

This chain joins TRBV27 and TRBJ1-5, with D maybe TRBD1 (5 bases). The CDR3 is made up of 14 amino acids. V lost 3 bases, J lost 3 bases, and 9 bases lay in between. CDR1 and CDR2 (germline): MNHEY, SMNVEV (reference sequence). CDR3 sequence reads: CASSLRGLNQPQHF. In DNA form, the CDR3 reads TGTGCCAGCAGTTTGAGGGGCCTCAATCAGCCCCAGCATTTT.

CDR3 coding DNA: TGTGCCAGCTCGCTTCTTGGGGGTGGCTACACCTTC. This codes for CASSLLGGGYTF. This chain connects TRBV18 to TRBJ1-2; TRBD1 is a possible D gene (5 bases). The ends were cut back, 6 bases at V and 7 bases at J, with 12 bases in the middle. Germline V CDR1 and CDR2: KGHSH, LQKENI. CDR3 length equals 12 residues.

The chain combines TRBV5-4 with TRBJ2-7, with TRBD2 matching 8 bases. This CDR3 contains 13 residues. Germline V gene sequence: CDR1 SGHNT, CDR2 YYREEE (reference sequence). V lost 3 bases and J lost 5; bases outside the gene matches: 4. The CDR3 spells CASSSVAGHEQYF. CDR3 bases: TGTGCCAGCAGCTCCGTAGCGGGGCACGAGCAGTACTTC.

The rearrangement uses TRBV28 and TRBJ2-7; the D gene could be TRBD1 or TRBD2 (6 bases each). CDR3 size: 14 residues. CDR1 and CDR2 from the germline V gene are MDHEN and SYDVKM. Trimming removed 2 bases from V and 0 bases from J, with 8 bases in between. The CDR3 DNA reads as TGTGCCAGCAGTTTAAAGGGGGGCTCCTACGAGCAGTACTTC. It encodes CASSLKGGSYEQYF. Looking up the rest from reference TRBV28 and TRBJ2-7 gives the full variable domain: DVKVTQSSRYLVKRTGEKVFLECVQDMDHENMFWYRQDPGLGLRLIYFSYDVKMKEKGDIPEGYSVSREKKERFSLILESASTNQTSMYLCASSLKGGSYEQYFGPGTRLTVT.

This clone was seen a single time. The gene calls are TRBV7-9 and TRBJ2-5; D remains ambiguous. Trimming took 3 bases from V and 6 from J, leaving 8 bases between them. CDR1 is SEHNR, CDR2 FQNEAQ, per germline (reference sequence). CDR3 size: 12 residues. In DNA, the CDR3 is TGTGCCAGCAGCTTGGTGGTAAAGACCCAGTACTTC. Translated, it gives CASSLVVKTQYF.